Here is one T cell receptor beta chain with its context. The junction departs from the called germline gene at one end, perhaps through a read error. CDR1 and CDR2 (germline): KGHSH, LQKENI. The CDR3 has 16 amino acids. Methods used by the authors: Estimates of nucleated cell counts were drawn from the amplification of reference gene primers. Some clones are missing from TCRdb's copy, which holds only in-frame ones; the method was immunoSEQ multiplex PCR. Clone size and the V and J calls come from that table; the DNA yielded D and trimming. The sample carries 110,000 or so clones, 87% recorded once. This specimen comes from a study of blood T cell repertoires in COVID-19. Turning to the study itself: Sites in the United States, Italy and Spain provided acute and convalescent COVID-19 samples.

The sequencing input was peripheral blood. V gene TRBV18 combines with J gene TRBJ2-5; tentative D call: TRBD2 (6 bases). This TCR came from a human donor in a cohort sampled during active COVID-19. The CDR3 sequence: CASSPTTGDWGEIQYF. The DNA of the CDR3 is TGTGCCAGCTCACCAACCACGGGAGACTGGGGAGAGATCCAGTACTTC.